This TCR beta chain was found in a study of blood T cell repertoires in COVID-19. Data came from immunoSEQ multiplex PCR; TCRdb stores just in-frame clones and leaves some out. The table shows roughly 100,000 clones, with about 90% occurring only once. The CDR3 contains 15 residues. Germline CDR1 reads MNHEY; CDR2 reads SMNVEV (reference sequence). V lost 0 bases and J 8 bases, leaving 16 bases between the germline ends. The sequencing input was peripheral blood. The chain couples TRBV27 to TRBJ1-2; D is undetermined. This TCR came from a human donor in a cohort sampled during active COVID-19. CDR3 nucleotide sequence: TGTGCCAGCAGTTTATCGGCCCAGTGGCCTTGGGGCTACACCTTC. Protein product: CASSLSAQWPWGYTF.